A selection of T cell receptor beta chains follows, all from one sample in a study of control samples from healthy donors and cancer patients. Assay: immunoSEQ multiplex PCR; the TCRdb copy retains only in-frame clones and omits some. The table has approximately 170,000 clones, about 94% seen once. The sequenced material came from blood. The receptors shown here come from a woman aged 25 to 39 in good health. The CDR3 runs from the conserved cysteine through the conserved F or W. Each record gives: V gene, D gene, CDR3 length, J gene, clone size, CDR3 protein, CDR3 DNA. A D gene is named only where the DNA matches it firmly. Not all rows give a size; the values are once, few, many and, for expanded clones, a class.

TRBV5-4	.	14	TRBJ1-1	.	CASSPAGSTLTAFF	TGTGCCAGCAGCCCAGCGGGGTCCACCTTGACAGCTTTCTTT
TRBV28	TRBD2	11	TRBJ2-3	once	CATAGGRAQYF	TGTGCCACCGCCGGCGGGAGGGCGCAGTATTTT
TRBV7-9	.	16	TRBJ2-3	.	CASSLRLNGRSNTQYF	TGTGCCAGCAGCTTAAGGTTGAACGGTCGCAGCAATACGCAGTATTTT
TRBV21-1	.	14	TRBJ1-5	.	CASKGAGRNQPQHF	TGTGCCAGCAAAGGGGCAGGTCGCAATCAGCCCCAGCATTTT
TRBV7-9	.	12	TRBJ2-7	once	CASSLGGLEQYF	TGTGCCAGCAGCTTAGGAGGTTTAGAGCAGTACTTC
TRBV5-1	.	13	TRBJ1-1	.	CASSLAWNTEAFF	TGCGCCAGCAGCTTGGCCTGGAACACTGAAGCTTTCTTT
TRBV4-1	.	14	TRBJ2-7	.	CASSQVLRTYEQYF	TGCGCCAGCAGCCAAGTCCTCAGAACCTACGAGCAGTACTTC
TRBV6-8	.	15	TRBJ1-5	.	CASSYSRGSNQPQHF	TGTGCCAGCAGTTACTCGCGGGGTAGCAATCAGCCCCAGCATTTT
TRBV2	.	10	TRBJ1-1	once	CASRETEAFF	TGTGCCAGCAGGGAAACAGAAGCTTTCTTT
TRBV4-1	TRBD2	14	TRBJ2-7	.	CASSQVLAGAEQYF	TGCGCCAGCAGCCAAGTGCTAGCGGGAGCCGAGCAGTACTTC
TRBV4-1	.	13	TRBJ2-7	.	CASSRLTSREQYF	TGCGCCAGCAGCCGCCTGACCAGCAGGGAGCAGTACTTC
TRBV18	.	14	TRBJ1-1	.	CASSPGLLGTEAFF	TGTGCCAGCTCACCAGGGCTTCTGGGCACTGAAGCTTTCTTT
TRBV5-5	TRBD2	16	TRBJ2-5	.	CASSLVASGLQETQYF	TGTGCCAGCAGCCTGGTGGCTAGCGGCCTACAAGAGACCCAGTACTTC
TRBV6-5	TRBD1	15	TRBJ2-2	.	CASSIRTGVTGELFF	TGTGCCAGCAGCATCCGAACAGGGGTAACCGGGGAGCTGTTTTTT
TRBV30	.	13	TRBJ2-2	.	CAWSVRAAGELFF	TGTGCCTGGAGTGTACGAGCAGCCGGGGAGCTGTTTTTT
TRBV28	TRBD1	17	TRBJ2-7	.	CASSLSGWDRGRYEQYF	TGTGCCAGCAGTTTATCGGGGTGGGACAGGGGGCGGTACGAGCAGTACTTC
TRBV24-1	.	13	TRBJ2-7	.	CATSDLRGNEQYF	TGTGCCACCAGTGATTTAAGGGGGAACGAGCAGTACTTC
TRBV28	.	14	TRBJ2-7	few	CASSLHQGLYEQYF	TGTGCCAGCAGTTTACATCAGGGTCTGTACGAGCAGTACTTC
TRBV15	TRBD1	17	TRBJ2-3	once	CATSSRPDRVGEDTQYF	TGTGCCACCAGCAGTCGCCCCGACAGGGTTGGGGAGGATACGCAGTATTTT
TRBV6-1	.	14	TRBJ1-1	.	CASSEVQENTEAFF	TGTGCCAGCAGTGAAGTCCAGGAGAACACTGAAGCTTTCTTT
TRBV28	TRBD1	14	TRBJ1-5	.	CASTLSGGNQPQHF	TGTGCCAGCACCCTCTCAGGGGGAAATCAGCCCCAGCATTTT
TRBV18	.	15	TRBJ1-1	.	CASSGRADFNTEAFF	TGTGCCAGCTCAGGACGGGCGGATTTCAACACTGAAGCTTTCTTT
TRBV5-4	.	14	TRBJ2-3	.	CASSGRTGTDTQYF	TGTGCCAGCAGCGGACGGACTGGCACAGATACGCAGTATTTT
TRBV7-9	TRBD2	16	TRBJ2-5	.	CASSPPLAGEWETQYF	TGTGCCAGCAGCCCCCCCCTTGCGGGAGAGTGGGAGACCCAGTACTTC
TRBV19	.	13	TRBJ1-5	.	CASSIRTNQPQHF	TGTGCCAGTAGTATCCGGACCAATCAGCCCCAGCATTTT
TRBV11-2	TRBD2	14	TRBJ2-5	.	CASSFAGGVETQYF	TGTGCCAGCAGCTTCGCGGGAGGTGTGGAGACCCAGTACTTC
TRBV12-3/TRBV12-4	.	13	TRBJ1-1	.	CASSGLLNTEAFF	TGTGCCAGCAGTGGACTGCTGAACACTGAAGCTTTCTTT
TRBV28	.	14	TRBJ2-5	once	CASSSRQFQETQYF	TGTGCCAGCAGTTCCAGACAGTTTCAAGAGACCCAGTACTTC
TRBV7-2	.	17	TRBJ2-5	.	CASSLNSPGWRQETQYF	TGTGCCAGCAGCCTTAATTCCCCTGGATGGCGGCAAGAGACCCAGTACTTC
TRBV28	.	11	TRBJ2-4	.	CASSGRGIQYF	TGTGCCAGCAGTGGTAGGGGCATTCAGTACTTC
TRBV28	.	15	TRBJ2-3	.	CASSTAAGRTDTQYF	TGTGCCAGCTCCACAGCAGCGGGCCGCACAGATACGCAGTATTTT
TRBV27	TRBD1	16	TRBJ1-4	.	CASSSANRGSGEKLFF	TGTGCCAGCAGTTCCGCCAACAGGGGTTCCGGTGAAAAACTGTTTTTT
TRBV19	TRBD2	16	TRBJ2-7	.	CASSPRGRAGVGEQYF	TGTGCCAGTAGTCCCCGAGGTAGGGCGGGAGTGGGGGAGCAGTACTTC
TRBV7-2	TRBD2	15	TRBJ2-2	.	CASSLQTRGAGELFF	TGTGCCAGCAGCTTGCAGACCCGGGGGGCCGGGGAGCTGTTTTTT
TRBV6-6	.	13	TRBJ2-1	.	CASSMGSYNEQFF	TGTGCCAGCAGCATGGGCTCCTACAATGAGCAGTTCTTC
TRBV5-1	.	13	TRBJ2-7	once	CASSTQSSYEQYF	TGCGCCAGCAGTACACAGAGCTCCTACGAGCAGTACTTC
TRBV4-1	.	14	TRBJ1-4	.	CASSREPTNEKLFF	TGCGCCAGCAGCCGGGAGCCAACTAATGAAAAACTGTTTTTT
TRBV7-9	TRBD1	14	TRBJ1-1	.	CASSLTGGNTEAFF	TGTGCCAGCAGCTTGACAGGGGGAAACACTGAAGCTTTCTTT
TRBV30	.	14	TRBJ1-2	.	CAWSPTQGIGGYTF	TGTGCCTGGAGTCCTACCCAGGGGATTGGAGGCTACACCTTC
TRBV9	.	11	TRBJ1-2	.	CASSAEYGYTF	TGTGCCAGCAGCGCAGAGTATGGCTACACCTTC
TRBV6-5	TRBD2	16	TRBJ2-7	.	CASSYSGLADNYEQYF	TGTGCCAGCAGTTACTCTGGTCTAGCGGATAACTACGAGCAGTACTTC
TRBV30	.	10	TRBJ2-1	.	CARGVDEQFF	TGTGCCAGGGGAGTTGATGAGCAGTTCTTC
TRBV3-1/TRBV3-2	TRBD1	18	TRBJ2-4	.	CASSQFQGEALAKNIQYF	TGTGCCAGCAGCCAGTTTCAGGGGGAAGCCTTAGCCAAAAACATTCAGTACTTC
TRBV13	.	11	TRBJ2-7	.	CASSLGHEQYF	TGTGCCAGCAGCTTAGGCCACGAGCAGTACTTC
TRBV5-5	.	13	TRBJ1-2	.	CASRESPNYGYTF	TGTGCCAGCAGGGAATCGCCGAACTATGGCTACACCTTC
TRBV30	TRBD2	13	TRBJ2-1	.	CAWSVAGGNEQFF	TGTGCCTGGAGTGTGGCGGGGGGCAATGAGCAGTTCTTC
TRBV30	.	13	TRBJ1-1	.	CAWSVQGRGVTFF	TGTGCCTGGAGTGTACAAGGACGGGGCGTAACTTTCTTT
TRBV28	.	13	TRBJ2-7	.	CASSLSRFNEQYF	TGTGCCAGCAGTTTGAGTAGATTCAACGAGCAGTACTTC
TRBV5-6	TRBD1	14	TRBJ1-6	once	CASSKTGEESPLHF	TGTGCCAGCAGCAAGACAGGGGAGGAATCACCCCTCCACTTT
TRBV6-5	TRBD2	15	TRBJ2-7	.	CASSLSGRAGYEQYF	TGTGCCAGCAGCCTAAGCGGGAGGGCCGGCTACGAGCAGTACTTC
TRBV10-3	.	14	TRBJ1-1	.	CAISEFSYNTEAFF	TGTGCCATCAGTGAGTTTTCGTATAACACTGAAGCTTTCTTT
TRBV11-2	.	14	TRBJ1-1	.	CASSPSGAGPEAFF	TGTGCCAGCAGCCCATCAGGAGCCGGCCCTGAAGCTTTCTTT
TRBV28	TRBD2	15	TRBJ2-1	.	CASRLIGRAGNEQFF	TGTGCCAGCAGGCTAATCGGGAGGGCCGGGAATGAGCAGTTCTTC
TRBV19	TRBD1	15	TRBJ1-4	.	CASSPPGGRYEKLFF	TGTGCCAGTAGTCCTCCAGGGGGCCGATATGAAAAACTGTTTTTT
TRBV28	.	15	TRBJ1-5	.	CASRPATVYDQPQHF	TGTGCCAGCAGGCCAGCAACAGTATACGATCAGCCCCAGCATTTT